What follows describes a single T cell receptor (beta chain). Antigen unknown. The donors gave bone marrow, and they were healthy. The data are from a study of cytomegalovirus exposure and HLA in healthy donors. Researchers ran the PCR with 60 Vbeta and 13 Jbeta primers. Clones were read by immunoSEQ multiplex PCR, and TCRdb kept only the in-frame ones, dropping some. The table records fewer than 250,000 clones, roughly 80% of them present only once. This CDR3 is built from 16 residues. The germline V gene encodes CDR1 SGHDT and CDR2 YYEEEE. Deletions cut 0 bases from V and 2 bases from J, with 14 bases between. Study results and limitations: Exclusion applied to some V segments, including TRBV6-2 and TRBV6-3, as they were indistinguishable. Reports indicated that the classifier achieved high specificity and sensitivity in diagnosing cytomegalovirus status. When a later analysis was performed, an Asian-associated ancestry cluster reportedly had fewer N-insertions than the roughly 640-donor mean.

V usage is TRBV5-6 and J usage is TRBJ2-5; weak D call: TRBD1 (5 bases). This sequence originates from a woman in her fifties or sixties in good health and CMV-seronegative. Sequenced input: PBMCs. CDR3 protein: CASSLDQGRIQETQYF. CDR3 coding DNA: TGTGCCAGCAGCTTGGACCAGGGAAGGATTCAAGAGACCCAGTACTTC.